Following are 25 T cell receptor beta chains from one sample sequenced in a study of blood T cell repertoires in COVID-19. Method: immunoSEQ multiplex PCR; TCRdb's copy keeps in-frame clones and lacks some. The sample carries 200,000 to 250,000 clones, 84% recorded once. Source material: peripheral blood. These TCRs come from an elderly woman with COVID-19, enrolled during active disease.

This chain uses TRBV5-4 with TRBJ2-7, with 10 bases aligning to TRBD2. Per germline, CDR1 SGHNT and CDR2 YYREEE (reference sequence). The CDR3 is 16 residues long. The ends lost 0 bases at V and 0 bases at J; junction bases unmatched: 3. The CDR3 bases are TGTGCCAGCAGCTTGGCCCCTAGCGGGAGCTCCTACGAGCAGTACTTC. Amino acids: CASSLAPSGSSYEQYF.

This chain links TRBV3-1 (or the pseudogene TRBV3-2) with TRBJ1-1; TRBD1 is a possible D gene (5 bases). V gave up 0 bases and J gave up 0 bases, with 5 bases separating them. The CDR3 totals 14 residues. Per germline, CDR1 LGHDT and CDR2 YNNKEL (reference sequence). For the CDR3, the DNA is TGTGCCAGCAGCCAAGAAGGGGTGAACACTGAAGCTTTCTTT. Translated, it gives CASSQEGVNTEAFF.

In the case of this clone: Distinct nucleotide sequences in the sample also encode this CDR3. V usage is TRBV3-1 (or the pseudogene TRBV3-2) and J usage is TRBJ1-3; D remains ambiguous. The CDR3 extends over 13 amino acids. V was trimmed by 4 bases and J by 0 bases, leaving 4 bases between them. CDR1 is LGHDT, CDR2 YNNKEL, per germline (reference sequence). The CDR3 DNA is TGTGCCAGCAGCCCCAGCTCTGGAAACACCATATATTTT. Its protein product is CASSPSSGNTIYF.

This chain joins TRBV28 and TRBJ1-5, with D maybe TRBD1 (5 bases). The CDR3 spans 16 residues. The V end lost 2 bases, the J end lost 0 bases, and 11 bases lay between the germline ends. From germline, CDR1 is MDHEN and CDR2 SYDVKM. The CDR3 DNA follows: TGTGCCAGCAGTTTACCCCGGACACTTAGCAATCAGCCCCAGCATTTT. Protein sequence: CASSLPRTLSNQPQHF.

The chain employs TRBV5-8 and TRBJ1-4; no definite D call. The germline gives CDR1 SGHTS, CDR2 YDEGEE. The CDR3 runs to 14 residues. Trimming removed 4 bases at V and 2 bases at J, with 9 bases between. CDR3 residues: CASSPLTTNEKLFF. DNA of the CDR3: TGTGCCAGCAGCCCCCTAACGACTAATGAAAAACTGTTTTTT. The full variable domain, its missing parts supplied by reference TRBV5-8 and TRBJ1-4, is EAGVTQSPTHLIKTRGQQATLRCSPISGHTSVYWYQQALGLGLQFLLWYDEGEERNRGNFPPRFSGRQFPNYSSELNVNALELEDSALYLCASSPLTTNEKLFFGSGTQLSVL.

The chain is built from TRBV28 and TRBJ2-4; the D gene is possibly TRBD1 (5 bases). Trimming took 9 bases from V and 4 from J, leaving 13 bases between them. The CDR3 loop spans 13 amino acids. Looked up from germline, CDR1 is MDHEN and CDR2 is SYDVKM. As DNA, the CDR3 is TGTGCCAGTGGGGCGTGGGAAAAAAACATTCAGTACTTC. Translating gives CASGAWEKNIQYF.

The chain recombines TRBV9 with TRBJ2-6; TRBD1 agrees at 7 bases. Germline lookup yields CDR1 SGDLS and CDR2 YYNGEE. V gave up 1 base and J gave up 4 bases; unmatched junction bases: 5. This CDR3 comprises 16 residues. DNA of the CDR3: TGTGCCAGCAGCGTAAGTACAGGGGCCGGGGCCAACGTCCTGACTTTC. Translation gives CASSVSTGAGANVLTF.

The chain employs TRBV2 and TRBJ2-7; 13 bases are a match to TRBD2. J gave up 3 bases and V 6 bases, and 5 bases lay outside the gene matches. The CDR3 is made up of 15 amino acids. CDR1 and CDR2 (germline): SNHLY, FYNNEI. The CDR3 protein is CASSRLAGGNYEQYF. CDR3 DNA sequence: TGTGCCAGCAGCCGACTAGCGGGGGGAAACTACGAGCAGTACTTC.

CDR3: CASSLVSSTGGSNQPQHF. CDR3 coding DNA: TGTGCCAGCAGCTTAGTGTCGTCAACAGGGGGCTCTAATCAGCCCCAGCATTTT. This chain connects TRBV7-8 to TRBJ1-5; TRBD1 matches 9 bases. The germline gives CDR1 SGHVS, CDR2 FQNEAQ. J lost 4 bases, V lost 1 base, and 11 bases had no gene match. The CDR3 sequence is 18 residues long.

The CDR3 sequence is CASSLMSSYNEQFF. Here the CDR3 DNA reads TGCGCCAGCAGCTTGATGAGCTCCTACAATGAGCAGTTCTTC. The chain has TRBV5-1 and TRBJ2-1; D is undetermined. The CDR3 runs 14 residues. From germline, CDR1 is SGHRS and CDR2 YFSETQ. The V end was cut by 1 base, the J end by 0 bases, with 5 bases between. Full variable domain (outside the CDR3, taken from reference TRBV5-1 and TRBJ2-1): KAGVTQTPRYLIKTRGQQVTLSCSPISGHRSVSWYQQTPGQGLQFLFEYFSETQRNKGNFPGRFSGRQFSNSRSEMNVSTLELGDSALYLCASSLMSSYNEQFFGPGTRLTVL.

The genes are TRBV28 and TRBJ1-1; unclear D gene. In germline, CDR1 is MDHEN, CDR2 SYDVKM. The V gene lost 6 bases and the J gene lost 10 bases, with 18 bases spanning the gap. The CDR3 spans 13 residues. The CDR3 loop is CASRSVVWSGAFF. Here the CDR3 DNA reads TGTGCCAGCAGGTCTGTGGTCTGGTCGGGAGCTTTCTTT.

V gene TRBV5-5 combines with J gene TRBJ2-3; D is unresolved. In germline, CDR1 is SGHKS, CDR2 YYEKEE (reference sequence). Trimming shortened V by 0 bases and J by 6 bases, and 14 bases separated the two germline ends. The CDR3 runs to 15 residues. The CDR3 DNA reads TGTGCCAGCAGCTTGGAAGGAATCCAGGCTGATACGCAGTATTTT. It yields the protein CASSLEGIQADTQYF.

This clone was counted a single time. The rearrangement joins TRBV29-1 to TRBJ2-7; the match to TRBD1 covers 12 bases. The CDR3 consists of 14 residues. The J segment lost 4 bases and the V segment lost 5 bases, leaving 6 bases of the junction unmatched. CDR1 and CDR2 from the germline V gene are SQVTM and ANQGSEA. CDR3 residues: CSVREGQGAYEQYF. DNA for the CDR3: TGCAGCGTTCGAGAGGGACAGGGGGCATACGAGCAGTACTTC.

The rearrangement uses TRBV6-5 and TRBJ1-6; tentatively, D is TRBD1 (5 bases). CDR1 MNHEY and CDR2 SVGAGI come from the germline V gene. The CDR3 covers 12 residues. V was shortened by 8 bases and J by 7 bases, with 9 bases between the two germline ends. The CDR3 loop is CASAGQNSPLHF. CDR3 coding DNA: TGTGCCAGCGCGGGGCAGAATTCACCCCTCCACTTT.

In this sample, this clone turned up a few times. The genes are TRBV7-9 and TRBJ1-1; D is uncertain. Looked up from germline, CDR1 is SEHNR and CDR2 is FQNEAQ (reference sequence). Deletions cut 5 bases from V and 0 bases from J, with 19 bases between. The CDR3 is 17 residues long. The CDR3 bases are TGTGCCAGCAGCAACGCCGCGACATCCGATATGAACACTGAAGCTTTCTTT. Its translation is CASSNAATSDMNTEAFF.

The chain carries TRBV27 and TRBJ1-2; TRBD1 aligns across 8 bases. Trimming cost V 8 bases and J 5 bases; bases outside gene matches: 4. This CDR3 spans 12 amino acids. Germline values: CDR1 MNHEY, CDR2 SMNVEV (reference sequence). CDR3 nucleotide sequence: TGTGCCAGCGCCCAGGGGGCGTATGGCTACACCTTC. Its protein product is CASAQGAYGYTF.

The V and J genes are TRBV10-3 and TRBJ1-2; tentatively, D is TRBD1 (6 bases). The CDR3 covers 15 residues. Trimming removed 7 bases from V and 0 bases from J, with 15 bases in between. Germline loops: CDR1 ENHRY, CDR2 SYGVKD. The CDR3 DNA reads TGTGCCATCACTGGGGGCGAGAGGGCTAACTATGGCTACACCTTC. Its protein product is CAITGGERANYGYTF.

V is TRBV15 and J is TRBJ2-3; no clear D. Trimming took 0 bases from V and 0 from J, leaving 7 bases between them. Germline assignment: CDR1 LNHNV and CDR2 YYDKDF (reference sequence). This CDR3 is 15 amino acids long. CDR3 bases: TGTGCCACCAGCAGAGACCCCGGGAGCACAGATACGCAGTATTTT. This codes for CATSRDPGSTDTQYF.

The rearrangement links TRBV5-1 to TRBJ2-7, with D unresolved. CDR3 length equals 11 residues. The germline V gene has CDR1 SGHRS and CDR2 YFSETQ. V was trimmed by 4 bases and J by 2 bases, leaving 4 bases between them. The DNA for the CDR3 is TGCGCCAGCAGCGCAGCCTACGAGCAGTACTTC. Protein: CASSAAYEQYF.

This chain links TRBV7-9 with TRBJ1-2, with D unclear. The CDR3 covers 13 residues. In germline, CDR1 is SEHNR, CDR2 FQNEAQ (reference sequence). The V end was cut by 5 bases, the J end by 7 bases, with 14 bases between. CDR3 amino acids: CASSRQEGGGYTF. CDR3 sequence (DNA): TGTGCCAGCAGCCGGCAGGAAGGAGGTGGCTACACCTTC. Looking up the rest from reference TRBV7-9 and TRBJ1-2 gives the full variable domain: DTGVSQNPRHKITKRGQNVTFRCDPISEHNRLYWYRQTLGQGPEFLTYFQNEAQLEKSRLLSDRFSAERPKGSFSTLEIQRTEQGDSAMYLCASSRQEGGGYTFGSGTRLTVV.

This chain joins TRBV18 and TRBJ2-5; D unclear. CDR1 and CDR2 (germline): KGHSH, LQKENI. The CDR3 runs to 13 residues. V lost 3 bases to trimming and J lost 5 bases, with 10 bases between them. For the CDR3, the DNA is TGTGCCAGCTCACCTCAACAGACGGAGACCCAGTACTTC. It codes for CASSPQQTETQYF. The variable domain in full, completed from reference TRBV18 and TRBJ2-5, reads NAGVMQNPRHLVRRRGQEARLRCSPMKGHSHVYWYRQLPEEGLKFMVYLQKENIIDESGMPKERFSAEFPKEGPSILRIQQVVRGDSAAYFCASSPQQTETQYFGPGTRLLVL.

The chain has TRBV6-5 and TRBJ1-5; the D gene is possibly TRBD1 (5 bases). CDR3 length: 14 amino acids. With 0 bases removed from V and 5 bases from J, the gap between germline ends came to 8 bases. Germline lookup yields CDR1 MNHEY and CDR2 SVGAGI. For the CDR3, the DNA is TGTGCCAGCAGTTACTCGGGGGGACATCAGCCCCAGCATTTT. It codes for CASSYSGGHQPQHF.

This clone was seen just once. The V gene is TRBV11-3, the J gene TRBJ2-5; tentative D call: TRBD2 (6 bases). This CDR3 is 14 amino acids long. Germline V CDR1 and CDR2: SGHNT, YENEEA. The V gene lost 5 bases and the J gene lost 4 bases, with 14 bases spanning the gap. CDR3 sequence reads: CASSPGKGGETQYF. CDR3 DNA sequence: TGTGCCAGCAGCCCCGGGAAGGGAGGAGAGACCCAGTACTTC.

This clone came up once. The chain uses TRBV5-1 and TRBJ2-3; 9 positions match TRBD2. The V and J ends lost 3 bases and 3 bases, in that order; junction bases with no gene match: 8. Germline V CDR1 and CDR2: SGHRS, YFSETQ. This CDR3 has 16 residues. CDR3 DNA: TGCGCCAGCAGCTCCTTCTTTAGCGGGGGTACAGATACGCAGTATTTT. Translating gives CASSSFFSGGTDTQYF.

This chain uses TRBV13 with TRBJ2-5; the match to TRBD2 covers 7 bases. V dropped 6 bases and J dropped 2; count of bases not matched to a gene: 15. CDR3 length: 17 amino acids. Germline V lookup: CDR1 PRHDT, CDR2 FYEKMQ (reference sequence). CDR3 sequence reads: CASSLAFGRPIQETQYF. CDR3 coding DNA: TGTGCCAGCAGTCTTGCTTTCGGGAGGCCTATACAAGAGACCCAGTACTTC.